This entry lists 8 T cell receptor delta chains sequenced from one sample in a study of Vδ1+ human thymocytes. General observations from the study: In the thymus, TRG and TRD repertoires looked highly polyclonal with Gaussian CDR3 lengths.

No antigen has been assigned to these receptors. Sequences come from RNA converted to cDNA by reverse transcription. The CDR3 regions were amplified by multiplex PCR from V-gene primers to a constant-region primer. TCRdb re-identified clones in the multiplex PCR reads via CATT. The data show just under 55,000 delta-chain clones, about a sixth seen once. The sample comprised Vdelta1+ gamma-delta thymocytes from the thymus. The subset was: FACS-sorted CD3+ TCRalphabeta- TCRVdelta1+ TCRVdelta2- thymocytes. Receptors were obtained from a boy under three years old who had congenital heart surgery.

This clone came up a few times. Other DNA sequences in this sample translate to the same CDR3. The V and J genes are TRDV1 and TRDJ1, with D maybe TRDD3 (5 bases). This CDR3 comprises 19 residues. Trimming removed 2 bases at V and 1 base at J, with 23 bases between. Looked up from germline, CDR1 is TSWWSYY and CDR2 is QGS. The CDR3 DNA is TGTGCTCTTGGGGAAGGACTACTGGCAGAGGCTGCGCCCACCGATAAACTCATCTTT. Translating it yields CALGEGLLAEAAPTDKLIF.

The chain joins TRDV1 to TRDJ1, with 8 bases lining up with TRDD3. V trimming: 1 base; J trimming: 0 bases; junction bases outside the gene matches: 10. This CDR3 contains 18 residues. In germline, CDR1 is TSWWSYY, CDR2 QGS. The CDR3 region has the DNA TGTGCTCTTGGGGAACCTAGGAGGGATACGCCATACACCGATAAACTCATCTTT. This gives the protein CALGEPRRDTPYTDKLIF.

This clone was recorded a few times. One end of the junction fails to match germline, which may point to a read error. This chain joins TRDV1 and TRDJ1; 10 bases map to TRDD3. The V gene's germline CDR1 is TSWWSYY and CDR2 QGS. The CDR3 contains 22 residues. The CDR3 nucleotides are TGTGCTCTTGGGTCGAGCAAGGCCTTGACTTCTTGGGGGATACCGCAGAGTTATAAGCTCATCTTT. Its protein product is CALGSSKALTSWGIPQSYKLIF.

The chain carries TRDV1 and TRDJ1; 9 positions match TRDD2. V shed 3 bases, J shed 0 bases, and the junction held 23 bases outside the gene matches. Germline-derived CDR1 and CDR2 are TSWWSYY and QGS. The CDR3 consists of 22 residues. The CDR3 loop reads CALGDPSYGPGRIHAYTDKLIF. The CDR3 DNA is TGTGCTCTTGGGGACCCTTCCTACGGGCCTGGGAGAATACACGCGTACACCGATAAACTCATCTTT.

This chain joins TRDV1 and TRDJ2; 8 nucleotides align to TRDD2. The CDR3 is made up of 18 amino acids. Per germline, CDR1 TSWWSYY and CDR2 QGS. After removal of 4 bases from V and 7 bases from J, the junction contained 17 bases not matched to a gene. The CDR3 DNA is TGTGCTCTTGGGGGGCTACTTCCTACAGCCTATCCGGGAGCACAACTCTTCTTT. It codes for CALGGLLPTAYPGAQLFF.

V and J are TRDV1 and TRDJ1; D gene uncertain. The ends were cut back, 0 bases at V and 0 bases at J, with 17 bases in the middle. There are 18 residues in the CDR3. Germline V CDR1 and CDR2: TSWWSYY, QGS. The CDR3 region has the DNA TGTGCTCTTGGGGAACTCCCTCCAGACCCTCAGTACACCGATAAACTCATCTTT. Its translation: CALGELPPDPQYTDKLIF.

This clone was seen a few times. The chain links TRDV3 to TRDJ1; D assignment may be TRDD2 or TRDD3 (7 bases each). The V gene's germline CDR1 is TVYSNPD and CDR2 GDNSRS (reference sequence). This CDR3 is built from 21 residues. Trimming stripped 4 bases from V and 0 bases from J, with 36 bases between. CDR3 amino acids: CASKELPIMVLGKRNTDKLIF. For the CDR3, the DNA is TGTGCCTCCAAGGAACTTCCTATCATGGTACTGGGGAAGAGGAACACCGATAAACTCATCTTT.

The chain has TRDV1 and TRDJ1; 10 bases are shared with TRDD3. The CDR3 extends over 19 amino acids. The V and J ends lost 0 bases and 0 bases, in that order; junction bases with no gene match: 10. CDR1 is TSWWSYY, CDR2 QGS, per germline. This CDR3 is CALGELTWGIPSYTDKLIF. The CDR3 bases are TGTGCTCTTGGGGAACTAACGTGGGGGATACCTTCGTACACCGATAAACTCATCTTT.